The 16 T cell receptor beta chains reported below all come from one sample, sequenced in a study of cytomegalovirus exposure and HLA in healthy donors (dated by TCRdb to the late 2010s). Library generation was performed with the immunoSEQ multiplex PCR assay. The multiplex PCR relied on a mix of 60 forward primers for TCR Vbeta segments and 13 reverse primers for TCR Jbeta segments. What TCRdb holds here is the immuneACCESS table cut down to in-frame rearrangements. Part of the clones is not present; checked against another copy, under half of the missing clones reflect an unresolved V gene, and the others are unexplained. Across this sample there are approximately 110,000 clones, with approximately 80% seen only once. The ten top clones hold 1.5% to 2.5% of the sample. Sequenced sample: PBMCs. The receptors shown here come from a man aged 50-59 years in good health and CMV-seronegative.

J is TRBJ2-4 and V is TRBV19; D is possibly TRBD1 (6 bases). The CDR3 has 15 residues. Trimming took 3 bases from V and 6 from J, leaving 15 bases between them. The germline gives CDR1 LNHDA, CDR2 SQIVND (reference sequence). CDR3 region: CASSIGDGGANIQYF. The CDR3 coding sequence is TGTGCCAGTAGTATCGGCGATGGGGGCGCAAACATTCAGTACTTC.

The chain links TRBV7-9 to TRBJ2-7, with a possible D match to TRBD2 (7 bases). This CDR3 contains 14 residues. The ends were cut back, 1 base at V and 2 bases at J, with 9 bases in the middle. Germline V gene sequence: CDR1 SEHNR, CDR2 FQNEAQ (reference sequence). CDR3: CASSLEGGAYEQYV. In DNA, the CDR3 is TGTGCCAGCAGCTTAGAGGGGGGGGCCTACGAGCAGTACGTC.

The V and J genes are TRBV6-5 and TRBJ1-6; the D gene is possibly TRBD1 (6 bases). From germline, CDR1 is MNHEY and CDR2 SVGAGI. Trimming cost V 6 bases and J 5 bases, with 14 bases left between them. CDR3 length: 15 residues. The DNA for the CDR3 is TGTGCCAGCAGCATCCAGGGGACGGATAATTCACCCCTCCACTTT. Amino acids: CASSIQGTDNSPLHF.

The CDR3 loop reads CASSLQGAGWDTGELFF. CDR3 sequence (DNA): TGTGCCAGCAGCCTCCAGGGAGCGGGGTGGGATACCGGGGAGCTGTTTTTT. This chain joins TRBV2 and TRBJ2-2; 7 nucleotides align to TRBD2. Germline V CDR1 and CDR2: SNHLY, FYNNEI. J gave up 5 bases and V 6 bases, and 15 bases lay outside the gene matches. The CDR3 spans 17 residues.

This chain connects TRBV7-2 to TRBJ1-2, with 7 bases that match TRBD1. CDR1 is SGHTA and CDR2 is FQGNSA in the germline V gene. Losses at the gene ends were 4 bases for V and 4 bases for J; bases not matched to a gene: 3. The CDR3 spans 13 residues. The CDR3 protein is CASSWGQSYGYTF. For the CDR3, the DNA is TGTGCCAGCAGCTGGGGACAGAGCTATGGCTACACCTTC.

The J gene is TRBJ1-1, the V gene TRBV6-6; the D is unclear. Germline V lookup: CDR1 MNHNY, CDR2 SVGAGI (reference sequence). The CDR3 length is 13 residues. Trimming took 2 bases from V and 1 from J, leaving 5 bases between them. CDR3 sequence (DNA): TGTGCCAGCAGTTACACTAAGAACACTGAAGCTTTCTTT. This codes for CASSYTKNTEAFF.

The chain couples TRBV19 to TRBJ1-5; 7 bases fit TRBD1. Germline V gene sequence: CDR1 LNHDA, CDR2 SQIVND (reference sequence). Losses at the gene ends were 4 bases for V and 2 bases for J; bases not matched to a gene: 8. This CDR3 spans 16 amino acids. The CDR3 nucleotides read TGTGCCAGTAGTAAACCGGGACAGCTTCGCAATCAGCCCCAGCATTTT. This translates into CASSKPGQLRNQPQHF.

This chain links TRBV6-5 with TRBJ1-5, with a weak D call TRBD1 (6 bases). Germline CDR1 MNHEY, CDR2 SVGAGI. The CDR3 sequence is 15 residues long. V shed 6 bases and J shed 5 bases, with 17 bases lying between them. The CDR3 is CASRKGGGRHQPQHF. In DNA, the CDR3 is TGTGCCAGCAGGAAAGGGGGAGGGAGGCATCAGCCCCAGCATTTT.

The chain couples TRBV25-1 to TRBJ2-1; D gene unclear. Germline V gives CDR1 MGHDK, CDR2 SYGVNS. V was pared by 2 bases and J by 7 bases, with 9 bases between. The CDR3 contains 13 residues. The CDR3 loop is CASSETFSNEQFF. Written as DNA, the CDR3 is TGTGCCAGCAGTGAAACCTTCAGTAATGAGCAGTTCTTC.

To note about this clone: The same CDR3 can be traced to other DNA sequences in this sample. The CDR3 reads CASSPPGRGTDTQYF. CDR3 DNA: TGTGCCAGCAGCCCCCCGGGGCGGGGGACAGATACGCAGTATTTT. The V and J genes are TRBV11-3 and TRBJ2-3, with 7 bases matching TRBD2. Germline CDR1 and CDR2: SGHNT and YENEEA. The V segment lost 5 bases and the J segment 3 bases; nucleotides outside the gene matches: 8. The CDR3 consists of 15 residues. Supplemented by reference TRBV11-3 and TRBJ2-3, the full variable domain reads EAGVVQSPRYKIIEKKQPVAFWCNPISGHNTLYWYLQNLGQGPELLIRYENEEAVDDSQLPKDRFSAERLKGVDSTLKIQPAELGDSAVYLCASSPPGRGTDTQYFGPGTRLTVL.

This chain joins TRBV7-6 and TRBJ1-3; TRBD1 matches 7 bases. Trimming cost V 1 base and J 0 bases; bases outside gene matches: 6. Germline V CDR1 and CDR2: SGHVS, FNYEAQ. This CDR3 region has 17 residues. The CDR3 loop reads CASSLEGQSNSGNTIYF. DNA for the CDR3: TGTGCCAGCAGCTTAGAGGGACAGAGCAACTCTGGAAACACCATATATTTT.

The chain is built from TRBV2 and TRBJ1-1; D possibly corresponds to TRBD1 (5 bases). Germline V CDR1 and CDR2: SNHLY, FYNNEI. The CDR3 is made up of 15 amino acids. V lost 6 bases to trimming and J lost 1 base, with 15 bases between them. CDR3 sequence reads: CASSPTDRSNTEAFF. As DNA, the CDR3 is TGTGCCAGCAGCCCTACAGACAGATCGAACACTGAAGCTTTCTTT.

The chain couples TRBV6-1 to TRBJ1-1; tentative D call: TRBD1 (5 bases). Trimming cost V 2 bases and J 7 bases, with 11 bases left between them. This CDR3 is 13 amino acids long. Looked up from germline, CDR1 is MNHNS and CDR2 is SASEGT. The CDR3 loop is CASSEWSGDEAFF. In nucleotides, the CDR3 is TGTGCCAGCAGTGAATGGTCGGGGGATGAAGCTTTCTTT.

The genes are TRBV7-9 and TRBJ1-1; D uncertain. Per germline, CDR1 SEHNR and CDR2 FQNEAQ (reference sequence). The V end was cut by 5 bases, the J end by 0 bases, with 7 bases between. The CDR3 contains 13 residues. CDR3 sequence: CASSTELNTEAFF. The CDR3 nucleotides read TGTGCCAGCAGCACAGAACTGAACACTGAAGCTTTCTTT.

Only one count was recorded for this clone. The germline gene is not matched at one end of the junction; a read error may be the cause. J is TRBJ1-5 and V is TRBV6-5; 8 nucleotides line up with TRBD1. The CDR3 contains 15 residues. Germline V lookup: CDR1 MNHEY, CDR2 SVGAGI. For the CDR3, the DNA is TGTGCCAGCAGCTCCGGACAGGGCGGTAATCGGCCCCAGCATTTT. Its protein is CASSSGQGGNRPQHF.

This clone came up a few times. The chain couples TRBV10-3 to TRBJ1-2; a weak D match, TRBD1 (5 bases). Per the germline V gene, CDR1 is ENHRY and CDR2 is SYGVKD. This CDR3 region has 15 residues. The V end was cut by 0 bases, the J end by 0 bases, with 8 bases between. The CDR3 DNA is TGTGCCATCAGTGAGTCGGGCAGGGCTAACTATGGCTACACCTTC. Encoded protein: CAISESGRANYGYTF.